These 6 T cell receptor beta chains originate from one sample sequenced in a study of neurological immune-mediated disorders. The time point was: longitudinal time-point 3. A single record per CDR3 protein comes from TCRdb applying MiXCR to the 5' RACE reads. Here the sample spans fewer than 85,000 distinct CDR3 sequences, roughly 4.3% being singletons. Sequencing used PBMCs. These TCRs come from a woman aged 60-75 years with multiple sclerosis.

This clonotype was recorded many times. The gene calls are TRBV5-1 and TRBJ1-2; D not certain. The CDR3 loop spans 13 amino acids. Trimming pared 0 bases from V and 7 bases from J, leaving 10 bases between. CDR1 is SGHRS, CDR2 YFSETQ, per germline. This CDR3 reads CASSLDNVSGYTF. The CDR3 DNA is TGCGCCAGCAGCTTGGACAACGTTAGTGGCTACACCTTC.

This clonotype was counted at least ten times. V usage is TRBV28 and J usage is TRBJ1-2; D is unclear. V was clipped by 5 bases and J by 8 bases, with 15 bases between them. Germline CDR1 and CDR2: MDHEN and SYDVKM. The CDR3 consists of 13 residues. CDR3 nucleotide sequence: TGTGCCAGCAGTCTTGGGCTCCGAGGCGGCTACACCTTC. Its protein is CASSLGLRGGYTF.

This clonotype was recorded many times. The chain couples TRBV20-1 to TRBJ2-1; D is perhaps TRBD1 (5 bases). Trimming took 2 bases from V and 12 from J, leaving 20 bases between them. CDR1 is DFQATT, CDR2 SNEGSKA, per germline (reference sequence). The CDR3 has 14 residues. CDR3 sequence (DNA): TGCAGTGCTAGAAAAGGGGATGCCACATTGGGGCAGTTCTTC. As protein: CSARKGDATLGQFF.

The sample holds many counts of this clonotype. V gene TRBV3-1 combines with J gene TRBJ2-1; tentatively, D is TRBD2 (5 bases). The CDR3 extends over 14 amino acids. V lost 7 bases and J 4 bases, leaving 14 bases between the germline ends. Per germline, CDR1 LGHDT and CDR2 YNNKEL (reference sequence). The CDR3: CASTPARAYNEQFF. The CDR3 nucleotides read TGTGCCAGCACCCCGGCGAGGGCTTACAATGAGCAGTTCTTC.

This clonotype was recorded many times. The chain links TRBV7-9 to TRBJ1-4, with D hard to call. The germline V gene encodes CDR1 SEHNR and CDR2 FQNEAQ (reference sequence). The V end lost 3 bases, the J end lost 3 bases, and 8 bases lay between the germline ends. The CDR3 consists of 14 residues. The CDR3 sequence: CASSFEGANEKLFF. For the CDR3, the DNA is TGTGCCAGCAGCTTTGAGGGCGCTAATGAAAAACTGTTTTTT.

This clonotype was recorded at least ten times. The rearrangement uses TRBV5-1 and TRBJ2-5, with TRBD1 matching 9 bases. The CDR3 runs 17 residues. Trimming took 0 bases from V and 2 from J; bases not matched to a gene: 8. Germline-derived CDR1 and CDR2 are SGHRS and YFSETQ. CDR3 region: CASSLGRRDRVQETQYF. The DNA for the CDR3 is TGCGCCAGCAGCTTGGGACGCCGGGACAGGGTTCAAGAGACCCAGTACTTC.